The rows below give T cell receptor beta chains drawn from one sample of a study of metastatic and nonmetastatic thyroid tumors. TCRdb re-analyzed the PCR reads using MiXCR. The sample has fewer than 55,000 clones, roughly 16% seen once. The sequenced sample was blood. The receptors here all came from a female donor with papillary thyroid cancer or a benign thyroid nodule (not recorded which). Some clones in this sample may be carry-over from other donors' samples. Each CDR3 is given with its conserved first and last residue. The D gene is left open where the match is weak. Clone size is shown for a subset of rows, as once, few, many or a class of expanded clone.

J | V | D | size | CDR3 | DNA
TRBJ2-3 | TRBV20-1 | TRBD1 | many | CSARDAGGKADTQYF | TGCAGTGCTAGAGATGCAGGGGGCAAGGCAGATACGCAGTATTTT
TRBJ2-3 | TRBV2 | . | many | CASSEGPSTDTQYF | TGTGCCAGCAGTGAGGGACCGAGCACAGATACGCAGTATTTT
TRBJ1-6 | TRBV28 | . | many | CASTSSNRKSSYNSPLHF | TGTGCCAGCACTAGTTCGAACCGAAAGAGCTCCTATAATTCACCCCTCCACTTT
TRBJ1-1 | TRBV20-1 | TRBD1 | many | CSASGTGDLNTEAFF | TGCAGTGCTAGTGGGACAGGAGACTTGAACACTGAAGCTTTCTTT
TRBJ2-7 | TRBV6-4 | TRBD2 | many | CASSSGLAQEQYF | TGTGCCAGCAGCTCCGGACTAGCCCAGGAGCAGTACTTC
TRBJ1-5 | TRBV6-1 | . | many | CASSVEEGMGQPQHF | TGTGCCAGCAGCGTGGAGGAGGGGATGGGTCAGCCCCAGCATTTT
TRBJ2-4 | TRBV29-1 | . | many | CSVGAGPQDIQYF | TGCAGCGTTGGGGCAGGGCCTCAGGACATTCAGTACTTC
TRBJ2-5 | TRBV7-3 | . | many | CASSLGPIQETQYF | TGTGCCAGCAGCTTGGGACCGATTCAAGAGACCCAGTACTTC
TRBJ1-1 | TRBV11-2 | . | . | CASSLETDSRPNTEAFF | TGTGCCAGCAGCTTAGAGACGGACAGTCGACCGAACACTGAAGCTTTCTTT
TRBJ2-7 | TRBV19 | . | many | CASTAAPLGDEQYF | TGTGCCAGTACGGCCGCTCCGTTGGGCGACGAGCAGTACTTC
TRBJ2-3 | TRBV28 | . | many | CASSFTGRSDTQYF | TGTGCCAGCAGTTTTACAGGGCGGTCAGATACGCAGTATTTT
TRBJ1-5 | TRBV18 | TRBD1 | many | CASSYSGTGSVPQHF | TGTGCCAGCTCTTACTCCGGGACAGGTAGTGTACCCCAGCATTTT
TRBJ2-1 | TRBV28 | TRBD2 | few | CSSSLRLAGGPILF | TGTTCCAGCAGTTTAAGACTAGCGGGAGGGCCTATCCTCTTC
TRBJ2-6 | TRBV13 | TRBD2 | . | CASNRLAGGSGANVLTF | TGTGCCAGCAATAGGCTAGCGGGAGGTTCTGGGGCCAACGTCCTGACTTTC
TRBJ2-1 | TRBV18 | . | many | CASSPPTVNEQFF | TGTGCCAGCTCACCACCGACGGTGAATGAGCAGTTCTTC
TRBJ2-7 | TRBV7-9 | . | many | CASSLAGPAYEQYF | TGTGCCAGCAGCTTAGCGGGGCCCGCCTACGAGCAGTACTTC
TRBJ2-5 | TRBV28 | . | many | CASRVAPQETQYF | TGTGCCAGCAGAGTAGCTCCCCAAGAGACCCAGTACTTC
TRBJ2-3 | TRBV5-6 | . | many | CASRKAWGRADTQYF | TGTGCCAGCAGAAAAGCGTGGGGTCGGGCAGATACGCAGTATTTT
TRBJ2-6 | TRBV6-1 | . | many | CASRRGATNSGANVLTF | TGTGCCAGCAGAAGAGGGGCAACAAACTCTGGGGCCAACGTCCTGACTTTC
TRBJ2-5 | TRBV2 | TRBD1 | many | CAGRQGGETQYF | TGTGCCGGGAGACAGGGCGGGGAGACCCAGTACTTC
TRBJ1-5 | TRBV4-1 | . | many | CASSQDRSRATSNQPQHF | TGCGCCAGCAGCCAAGATAGATCGAGGGCAACCAGCAATCAGCCCCAGCATTTT
TRBJ2-3 | TRBV24-1 | . | many | CATSDTPGRGPSTDTQYF | TGTGCCACCAGTGATACCCCGGGGCGGGGGCCTAGCACAGATACGCAGTATTTT